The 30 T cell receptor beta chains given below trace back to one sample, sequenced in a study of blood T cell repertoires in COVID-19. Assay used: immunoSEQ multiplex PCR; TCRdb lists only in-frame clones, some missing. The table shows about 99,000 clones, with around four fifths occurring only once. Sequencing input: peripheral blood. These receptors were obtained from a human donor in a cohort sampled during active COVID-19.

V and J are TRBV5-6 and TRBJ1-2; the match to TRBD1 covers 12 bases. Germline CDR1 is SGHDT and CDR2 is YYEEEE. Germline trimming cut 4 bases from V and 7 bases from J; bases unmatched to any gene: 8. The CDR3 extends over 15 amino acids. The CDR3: CASSGPGQGAAGYTF. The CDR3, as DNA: TGTGCCAGCAGCGGGCCGGGACAGGGGGCTGCTGGCTACACCTTC.

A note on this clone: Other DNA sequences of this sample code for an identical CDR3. The DNA of the CDR3 is TGTGCCAGCAGCCGGGACAGGGGCTACGAGCAGTACTTC. Translating it yields CASSRDRGYEQYF. J is TRBJ2-7 and V is TRBV7-9; 10 positions match TRBD1. J was trimmed by 3 bases and V by 5 bases; bases with no gene match: 1. This CDR3 region has 13 residues. Germline loops: CDR1 SEHNR, CDR2 FQNEAQ (reference sequence).

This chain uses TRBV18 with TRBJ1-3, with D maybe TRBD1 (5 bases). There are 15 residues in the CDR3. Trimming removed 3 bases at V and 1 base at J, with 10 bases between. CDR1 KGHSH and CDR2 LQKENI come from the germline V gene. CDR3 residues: CASSPPQGSGNTIYF. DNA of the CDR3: TGTGCCAGCTCACCGCCGCAGGGATCTGGAAACACCATATATTTT.

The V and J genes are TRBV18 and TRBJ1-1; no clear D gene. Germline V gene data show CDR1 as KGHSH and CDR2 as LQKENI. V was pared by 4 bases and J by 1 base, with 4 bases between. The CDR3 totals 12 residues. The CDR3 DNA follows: TGTGCCAGCTCACTTAAGAACACTGAAGCTTTCTTT. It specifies CASSLKNTEAFF.

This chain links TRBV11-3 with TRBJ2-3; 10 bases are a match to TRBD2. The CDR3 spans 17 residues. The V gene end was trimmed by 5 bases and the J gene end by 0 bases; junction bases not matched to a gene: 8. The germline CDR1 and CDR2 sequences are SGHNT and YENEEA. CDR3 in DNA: TGTGCCAGCAGCCCGTGGACTAGCGGCGCTAGCACAGATACGCAGTATTTT. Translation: CASSPWTSGASTDTQYF.

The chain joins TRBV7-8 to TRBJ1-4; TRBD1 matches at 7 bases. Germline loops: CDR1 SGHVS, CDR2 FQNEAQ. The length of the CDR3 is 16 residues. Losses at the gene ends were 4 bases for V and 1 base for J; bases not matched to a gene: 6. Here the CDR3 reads CASSSHRGGTNEKLFF. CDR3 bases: TGTGCCAGCAGCTCCCACAGGGGAGGAACTAATGAAAAACTGTTTTTT.

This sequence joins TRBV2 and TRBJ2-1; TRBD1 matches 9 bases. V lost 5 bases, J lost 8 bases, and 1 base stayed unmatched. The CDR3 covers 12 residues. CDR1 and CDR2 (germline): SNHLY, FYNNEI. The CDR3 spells CASSTGGDEQFF. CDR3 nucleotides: TGTGCCAGCAGTACAGGGGGCGATGAGCAGTTCTTC.

The CDR3: CSASASGAGNTEAFF. CDR3 nucleotides: TGCAGTGCTAGTGCATCCGGGGCGGGAAACACTGAAGCTTTCTTT. The genes are TRBV20-1 and TRBJ1-1; TRBD1 is a possible D gene (5 bases). V shed 3 bases and J shed 2 bases, with 16 bases lying between them. The CDR3 totals 15 residues. CDR1 and CDR2 from the germline V gene are DFQATT and SNEGSKA (reference sequence).

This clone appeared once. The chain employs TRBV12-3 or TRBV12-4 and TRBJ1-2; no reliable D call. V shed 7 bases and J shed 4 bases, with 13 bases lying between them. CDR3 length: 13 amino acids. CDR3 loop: CASNSHLSYGYTF. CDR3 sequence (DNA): TGTGCCAGCAACTCTCACCTCTCCTATGGCTACACCTTC.

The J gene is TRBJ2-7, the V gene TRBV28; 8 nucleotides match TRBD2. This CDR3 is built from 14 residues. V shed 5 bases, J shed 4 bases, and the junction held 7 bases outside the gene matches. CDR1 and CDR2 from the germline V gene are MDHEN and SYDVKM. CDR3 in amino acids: CASSTGGGKYEQYF. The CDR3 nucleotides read TGTGCCAGCAGTACAGGCGGGGGGAAATACGAGCAGTACTTC.

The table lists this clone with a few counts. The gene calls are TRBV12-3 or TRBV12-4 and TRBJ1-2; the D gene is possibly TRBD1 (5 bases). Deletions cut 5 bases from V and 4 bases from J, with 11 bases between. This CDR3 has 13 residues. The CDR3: CASSPGGSYGYTF. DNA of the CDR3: TGTGCCAGCAGTCCCGGGGGGTCCTATGGCTACACCTTC.

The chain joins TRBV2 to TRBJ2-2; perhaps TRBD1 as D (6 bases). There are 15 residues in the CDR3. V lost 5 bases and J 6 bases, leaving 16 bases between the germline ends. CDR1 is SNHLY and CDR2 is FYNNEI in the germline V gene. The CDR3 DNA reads TGTGCCAGCAGTCGCGACAGGATTAACGCCGGGGAGCTGTTTTTT. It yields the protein CASSRDRINAGELFF.

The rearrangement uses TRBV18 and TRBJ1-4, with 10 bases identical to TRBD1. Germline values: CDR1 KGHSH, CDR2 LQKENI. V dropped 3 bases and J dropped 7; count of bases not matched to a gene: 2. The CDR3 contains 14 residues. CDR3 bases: TGTGCCAGCTCACCCTGGGACAGGGGTGAAAAACTGTTTTTT. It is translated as CASSPWDRGEKLFF.

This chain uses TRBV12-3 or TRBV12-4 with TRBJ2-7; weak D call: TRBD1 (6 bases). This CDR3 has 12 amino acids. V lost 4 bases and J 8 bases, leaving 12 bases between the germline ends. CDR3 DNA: TGTGCCAGCAGTTCTCGGACAGTCCAGCAGTACTTC. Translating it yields CASSSRTVQQYF.

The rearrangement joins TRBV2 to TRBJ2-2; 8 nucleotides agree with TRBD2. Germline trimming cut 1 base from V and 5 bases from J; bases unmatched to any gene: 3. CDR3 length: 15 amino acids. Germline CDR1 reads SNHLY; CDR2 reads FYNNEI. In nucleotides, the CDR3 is TGTGCCAGCAGTGAAGAGAGCGGGGGAACCGGGGAGCTGTTTTTT. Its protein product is CASSEESGGTGELFF.

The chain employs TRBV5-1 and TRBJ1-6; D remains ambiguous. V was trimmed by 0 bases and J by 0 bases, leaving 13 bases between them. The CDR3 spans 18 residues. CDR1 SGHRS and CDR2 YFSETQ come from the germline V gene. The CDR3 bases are TGCGCCAGCAGCTTGGTGGCGGCCGATAGCTCCTATAATTCACCCCTCCACTTT. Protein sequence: CASSLVAADSSYNSPLHF.

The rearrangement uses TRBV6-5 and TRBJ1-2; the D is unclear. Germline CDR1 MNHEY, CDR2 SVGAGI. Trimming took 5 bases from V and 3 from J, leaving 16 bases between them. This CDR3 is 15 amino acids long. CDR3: CASSPQSTGDYGYTF. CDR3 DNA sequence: TGTGCCAGCAGTCCCCAGAGCACCGGGGACTATGGCTACACCTTC.

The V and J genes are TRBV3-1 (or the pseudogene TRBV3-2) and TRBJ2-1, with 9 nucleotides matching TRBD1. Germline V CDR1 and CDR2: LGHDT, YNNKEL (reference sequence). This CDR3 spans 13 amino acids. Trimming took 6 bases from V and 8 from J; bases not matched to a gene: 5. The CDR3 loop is CASSHRGRDEQFF. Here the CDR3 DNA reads TGTGCCAGCAGTCACAGGGGGCGGGATGAGCAGTTCTTC.

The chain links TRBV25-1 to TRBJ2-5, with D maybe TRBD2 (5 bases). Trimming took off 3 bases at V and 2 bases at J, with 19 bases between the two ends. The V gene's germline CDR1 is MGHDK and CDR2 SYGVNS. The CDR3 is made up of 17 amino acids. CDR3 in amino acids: CASSDRRGLGSQETQYF. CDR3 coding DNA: TGTGCCAGCAGTGACCGGAGAGGGTTGGGCTCACAAGAGACCCAGTACTTC.

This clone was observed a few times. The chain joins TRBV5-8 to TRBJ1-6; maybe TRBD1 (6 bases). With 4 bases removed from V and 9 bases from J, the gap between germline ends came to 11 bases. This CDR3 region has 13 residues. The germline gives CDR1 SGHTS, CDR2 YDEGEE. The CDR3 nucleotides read TGTGCCAGCAGCCTCGCAGGGGTTTCACCCCTCCACTTT. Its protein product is CASSLAGVSPLHF.

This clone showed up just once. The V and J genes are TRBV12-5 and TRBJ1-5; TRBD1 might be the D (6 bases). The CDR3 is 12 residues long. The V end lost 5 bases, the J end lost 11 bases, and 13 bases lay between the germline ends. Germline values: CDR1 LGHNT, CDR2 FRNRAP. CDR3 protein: CASGLQGLSQHF. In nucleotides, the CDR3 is TGTGCTAGTGGTCTTCAGGGGTTGTCCCAGCATTTT.

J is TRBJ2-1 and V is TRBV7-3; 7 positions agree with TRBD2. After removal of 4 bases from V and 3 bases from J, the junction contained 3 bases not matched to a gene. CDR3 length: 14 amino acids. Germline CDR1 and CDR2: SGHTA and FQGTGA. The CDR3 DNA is TGTGCCAGCAGCTCGGGACTAATCTACAATGAGCAGTTCTTC. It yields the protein CASSSGLIYNEQFF.

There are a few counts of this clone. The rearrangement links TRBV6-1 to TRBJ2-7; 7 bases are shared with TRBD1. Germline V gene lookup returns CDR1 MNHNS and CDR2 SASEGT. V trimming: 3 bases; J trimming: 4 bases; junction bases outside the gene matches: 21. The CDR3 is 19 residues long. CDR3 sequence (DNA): TGTGCCAGCAGTGACCCGCTCTTCGGTATTTGGACAGGATCTTACGAGCAGTACTTC. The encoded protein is CASSDPLFGIWTGSYEQYF.

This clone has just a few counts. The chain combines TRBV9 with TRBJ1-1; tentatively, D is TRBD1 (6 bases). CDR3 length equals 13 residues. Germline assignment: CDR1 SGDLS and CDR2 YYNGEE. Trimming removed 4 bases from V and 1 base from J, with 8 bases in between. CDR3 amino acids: CASSPTGNTEAFF. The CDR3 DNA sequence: TGTGCCAGCAGCCCGACAGGGAACACTGAAGCTTTCTTT.

The CDR3 loop reads CASTSPGGRNTEAFF. DNA of the CDR3: TGTGCCAGCACCTCTCCCGGGGGGCGAAACACTGAAGCTTTCTTT. The chain links TRBV11-3 to TRBJ1-1; D is perhaps TRBD1 (6 bases). Germline lookup yields CDR1 SGHNT and CDR2 YENEEA. The CDR3 consists of 15 residues. Trimming stripped 7 bases from V and 2 bases from J, with 17 bases between. The whole variable domain, filled in from reference TRBV11-3 and TRBJ1-1, reads EAGVVQSPRYKIIEKKQPVAFWCNPISGHNTLYWYLQNLGQGPELLIRYENEEAVDDSQLPKDRFSAERLKGVDSTLKIQPAELGDSAVYLCASTSPGGRNTEAFFGQGTRLTVV.

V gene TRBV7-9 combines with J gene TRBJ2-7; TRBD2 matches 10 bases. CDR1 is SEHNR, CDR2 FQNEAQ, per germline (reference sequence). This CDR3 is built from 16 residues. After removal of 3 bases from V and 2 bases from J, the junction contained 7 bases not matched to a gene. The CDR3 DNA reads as TGTGCCAGCAGCTTCATTAGCGGGGGGTCCACCTACGAGCAGTACTTC. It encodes CASSFISGGSTYEQYF.

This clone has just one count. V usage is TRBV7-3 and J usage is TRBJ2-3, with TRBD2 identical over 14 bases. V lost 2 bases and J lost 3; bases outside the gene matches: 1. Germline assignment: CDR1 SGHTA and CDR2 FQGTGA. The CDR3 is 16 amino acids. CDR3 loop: CASSLGTSGGTDTQYF. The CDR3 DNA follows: TGTGCCAGCAGCTTAGGGACTAGCGGGGGAACAGATACGCAGTATTTT.

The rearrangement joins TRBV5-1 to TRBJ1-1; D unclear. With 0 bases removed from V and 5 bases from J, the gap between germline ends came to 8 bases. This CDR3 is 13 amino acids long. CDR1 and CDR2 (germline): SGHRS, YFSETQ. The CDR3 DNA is TGCGCCAGCAGCTTGGCGGGAACGACTGAAGCTTTCTTT. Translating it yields CASSLAGTTEAFF. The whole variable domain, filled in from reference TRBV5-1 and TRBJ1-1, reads KAGVTQTPRYLIKTRGQQVTLSCSPISGHRSVSWYQQTPGQGLQFLFEYFSETQRNKGNFPGRFSGRQFSNSRSEMNVSTLELGDSALYLCASSLAGTTEAFFGQGTRLTVV.

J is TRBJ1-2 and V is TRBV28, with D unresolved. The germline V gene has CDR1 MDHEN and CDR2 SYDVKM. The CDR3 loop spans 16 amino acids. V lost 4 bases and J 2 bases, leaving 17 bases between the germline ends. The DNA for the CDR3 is TGTGCCAGCAGTTCCACAAACATCCGTCAAAACTATGGCTACACCTTC. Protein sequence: CASSSTNIRQNYGYTF.

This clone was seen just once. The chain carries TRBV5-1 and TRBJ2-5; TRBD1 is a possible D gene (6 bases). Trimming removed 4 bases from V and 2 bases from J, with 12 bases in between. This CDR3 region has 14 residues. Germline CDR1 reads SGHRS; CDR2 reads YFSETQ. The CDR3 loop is CASSTYQGQETQYF. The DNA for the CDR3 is TGCGCCAGCAGCACATACCAGGGGCAAGAGACCCAGTACTTC.